This T cell receptor beta chain originates from a study of T cells after yellow fever vaccination. V was cut by 1 base and J by 4 bases, with 16 bases left in between. The CDR3 loop spans 16 amino acids. In germline, CDR1 is DFQATT, CDR2 SNEGSKA (reference sequence). TCRdb recomputed calls from the 5' RACE reads with MiXCR, one row per CDR3 protein. The sample has under 500,000 distinct CDR3 sequences; roughly a sixth are singletons. The origin of this receptor is a man aged 18-30 years who received the YFV17D yellow fever vaccine. The rearrangement uses TRBV20-1 and TRBJ2-2; possibly TRBD2 for D (6 bases). Sequencing was performed on PBMCs, taken before the yellow fever booster vaccination. The CDR3: CSARGLRRGPTGELFF. The CDR3 DNA reads TGCAGTGCTAGAGGCCTCAGGAGGGGCCCCACCGGGGAGCTGTTTTTT.